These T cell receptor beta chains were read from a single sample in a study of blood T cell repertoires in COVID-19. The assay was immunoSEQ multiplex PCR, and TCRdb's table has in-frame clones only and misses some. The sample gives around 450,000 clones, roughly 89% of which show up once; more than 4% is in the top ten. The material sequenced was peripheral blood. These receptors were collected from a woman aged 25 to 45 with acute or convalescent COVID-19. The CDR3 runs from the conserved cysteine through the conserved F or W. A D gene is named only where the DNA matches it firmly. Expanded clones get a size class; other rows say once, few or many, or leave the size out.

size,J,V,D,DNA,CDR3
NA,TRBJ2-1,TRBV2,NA,TGTGTCAGCAGGCCTACAGCCTTCAGGCACAATGAGCAGTTCTTC,CVSRPTAFRHNEQFF
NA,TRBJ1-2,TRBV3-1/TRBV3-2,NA,TGTGCCAGCAGCCAGCAGGGTTGGGGTGGCTACACCTTC,CASSQQGWGGYTF
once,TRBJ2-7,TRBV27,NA,TGTGCCAGCAGTTTATCATATGAGTTGGGCCCGCAGTACTTC,CASSLSYELGPQYF
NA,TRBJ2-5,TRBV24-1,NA,TGTGCCACCAGTGATTTAGTGCAGGGGCGAGAGACCCAGTACTTC,CATSDLVQGRETQYF
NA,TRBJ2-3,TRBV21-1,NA,TGTGCCAGCAGCAAAGCCGGGACTAGCGGGGAGACAGATACGCAGTATTTT,CASSKAGTSGETDTQYF
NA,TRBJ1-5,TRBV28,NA,TGTGCCAGCGACAGAATGCCAAATCAGCCCCAGCATTTT,CASDRMPNQPQHF
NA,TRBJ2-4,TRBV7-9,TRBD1,TGTGCCAGCAGCTCCCCCGAACAGGGGGGAGATTTAGCCAAAAACATTCAGTACTTC,CASSSPEQGGDLAKNIQYF
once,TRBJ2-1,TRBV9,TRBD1,TGTGCCAGCAGCGTAGGGGACAGGGTCTACAATGAGCAGTTCTTC,CASSVGDRVYNEQFF
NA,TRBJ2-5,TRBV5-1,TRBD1,TGCGCCAGCAGCCTCGGGACAGTTCAAGAGACCCAGTACTTC,CASSLGTVQETQYF
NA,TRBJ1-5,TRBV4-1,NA,TGCGCCAGCAGCCAGTCTGAGCTCAATCAGCCCCAGCATTTT,CASSQSELNQPQHF
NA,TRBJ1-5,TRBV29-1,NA,TGCAGCGTTCGGGGCAATCAGCCCCAGCATTTT,CSVRGNQPQHF
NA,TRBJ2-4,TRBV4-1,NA,TGCGCCAGCAGCCAACAGGGTTTAGCCAAAAACATTCAGTACTTC,CASSQQGLAKNIQYF
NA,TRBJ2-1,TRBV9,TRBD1,TGTGCCAGCAGCGCAAACAGGGGGCATGAGCAGTTCTTC,CASSANRGHEQFF
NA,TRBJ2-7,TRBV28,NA,TGTGCCAGCAGTCGTGCCGGGACACTGGGGGAGCAGTACTTC,CASSRAGTLGEQYF
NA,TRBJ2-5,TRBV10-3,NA,TGTGCCATCAGTGGGTGGAGGGAACGGGAGACCCAGTACTTC,CAISGWRERETQYF
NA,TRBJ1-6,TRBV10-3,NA,TGTGCCATCAGTGATTCGGGATATAATTCACCCCTCCACTTT,CAISDSGYNSPLHF
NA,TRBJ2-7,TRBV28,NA,TGTGCCAGCAGCCGAGCCCTAGCCCCCTACGAGCAGTACTTC,CASSRALAPYEQYF
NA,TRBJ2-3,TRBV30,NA,TGTGCCTGGGGACCGGGGAACACAGATACGCAGTATTTT,CAWGPGNTDTQYF
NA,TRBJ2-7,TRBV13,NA,TGTGCCAGCAGACTCGGGTTCTACGAGCAGTACTTC,CASRLGFYEQYF
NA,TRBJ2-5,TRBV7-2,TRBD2,TGTGCCAGCAGCAGACGGACTAGCGGGGGTCAAGAGACCCAGTACTTC,CASSRRTSGGQETQYF
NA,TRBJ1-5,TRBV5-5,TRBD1,TGTGCCAGCAGCCCCGGGCAGGGGGCGGTTCAGCCCCAGCATTTT,CASSPGQGAVQPQHF
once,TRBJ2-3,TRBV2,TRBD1,TGTGCCAGCAGTGGAGACAGGGGTAGCACAGATACGCAGTATTTT,CASSGDRGSTDTQYF
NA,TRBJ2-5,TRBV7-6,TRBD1,TGTGCCAGCGGACAGGGCTCAGAGACCCAGTACTTC,CASGQGSETQYF
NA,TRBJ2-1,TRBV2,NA,TGTGCCACAAACGGGGGGCTGTACAATGAGCAGTTCTTC,CATNGGLYNEQFF